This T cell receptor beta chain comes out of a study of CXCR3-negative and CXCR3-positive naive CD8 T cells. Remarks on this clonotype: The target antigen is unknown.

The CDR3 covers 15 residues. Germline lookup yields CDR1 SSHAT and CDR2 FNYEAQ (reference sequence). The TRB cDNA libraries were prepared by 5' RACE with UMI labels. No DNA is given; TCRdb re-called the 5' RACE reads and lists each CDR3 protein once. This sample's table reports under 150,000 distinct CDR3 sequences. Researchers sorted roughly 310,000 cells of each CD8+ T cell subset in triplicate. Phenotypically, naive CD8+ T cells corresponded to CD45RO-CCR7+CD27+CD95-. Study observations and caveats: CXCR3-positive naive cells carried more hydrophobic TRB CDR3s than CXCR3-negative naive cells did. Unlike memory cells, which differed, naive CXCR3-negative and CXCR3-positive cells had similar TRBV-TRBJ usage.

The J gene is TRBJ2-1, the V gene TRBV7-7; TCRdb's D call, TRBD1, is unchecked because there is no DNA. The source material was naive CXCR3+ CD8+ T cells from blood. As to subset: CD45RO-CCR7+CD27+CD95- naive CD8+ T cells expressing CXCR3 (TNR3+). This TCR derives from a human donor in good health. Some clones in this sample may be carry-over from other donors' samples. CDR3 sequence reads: CASSLDGGTYNEQFF.